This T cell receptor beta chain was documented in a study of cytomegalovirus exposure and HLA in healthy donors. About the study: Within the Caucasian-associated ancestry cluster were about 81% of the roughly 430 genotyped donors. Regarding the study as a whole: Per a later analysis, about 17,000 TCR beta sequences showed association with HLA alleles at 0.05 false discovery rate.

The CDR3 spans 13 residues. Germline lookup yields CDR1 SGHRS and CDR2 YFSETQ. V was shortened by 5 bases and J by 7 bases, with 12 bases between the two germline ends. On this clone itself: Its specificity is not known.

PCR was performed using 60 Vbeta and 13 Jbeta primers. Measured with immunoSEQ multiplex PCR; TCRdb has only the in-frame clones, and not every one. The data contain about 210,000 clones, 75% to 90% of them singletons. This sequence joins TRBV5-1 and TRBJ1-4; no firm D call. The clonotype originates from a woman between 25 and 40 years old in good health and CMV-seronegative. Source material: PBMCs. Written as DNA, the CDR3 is TGCGCCAGCAGGATACTATTGGGTGAAAAACTGTTTTTT. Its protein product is CASRILLGEKLFF.